What follows describes a single T cell receptor beta chain. Its antigen has not been determined. No base quality values were provided; no much bigger clone lies one nucleotide off. The data were obtained in a study of blood T cell repertoires in COVID-19 (dated by TCRdb to 2018 to 2021). About the investigation overall: Samples from collaborators originated in the United States, Italy and Spain and spanned both the acute and convalescent phases of COVID-19. Samples were obtained from the ongoing ImmuneRACE study (first 160 participants) and from some 1,200 subjects provided by 6 global collaborators. A freely available public database, intended as a resource for researchers studying the immune response to SARS-CoV-2, is where the repertoires were released. The material from the prospective study consisted of cDNA or gDNA derived from T cells, B-cell-depleted T cells, or PBMCs. The dataset comprised deeply sampled blood TCRbeta repertoires from subjects exposed to, actively infected with, or recovered from COVID-19. Sample metadata almost always included a de-identified subject ID, COVID-19 status, age in years and sex. Where HLA class I and class II types were available, the types were taken from metadata supplied by the sample provider, not from assay-based typing. Here is what the overall study found, with its caveats: How much clinical and demographic metadata was included differed by source and by participant, and the metadata was provided uncurated.

CDR1 is given as SGHKS and CDR2 as YYEKEE, both from the germline V gene (reference sequence). The CDR3, cysteine through phenylalanine, is 14 amino acids long. Only the CDR3 part of the read is kept: 42 bases, read in frame from the first base. A distance of 9 bases separates the germline ends of V and J, which lose 0 bases and 5 bases respectively. Each collaborating institution followed its own protocols to collect whole blood in K2EDTA tubes. Collaborator samples were shipped for TCRbeta analysis as frozen whole blood, isolated PBMCs, or DNA extracted from either sample type. The immunoSEQ Assay, a bias-controlled multiplex PCR, was used to amplify TCRbeta CDR3 regions from genomic DNA. Under the source paper's analysis protocol: Within the assay, amplification of reference gene primers was used to estimate how many nucleated cells each sample contained. To quantify the absolute abundance of each unique TCRbeta CDR3 rearrangement, sequence reads were collapsed and filtered. For each sample, productive Simpson clonality was calculated as the square root of Simpson's diversity index across productive rearrangements. TCRdb holds this immuneACCESS table with in-frame rearrangements only. Some clones are missing; in checked studies, unresolved V genes explain under half, and the rest has no known cause. Clone size and V and J calls were adopted from that table, with D and trimming inferred from the DNA. This sample gives 200,000 to 250,000 clones in total; about 91% of them show up just once. The leading ten clones occupy around 1.2% of the sample.

The chain links TRBV5-5 with TRBJ1-5, and TRBD1 may be the D gene, going by 6 matching bases. Input material: peripheral blood. The sequence derives from a man younger than 40 with acute or convalescent COVID-19. The nucleotide sequence reads as follows: TGTGCCAGCAGCTTGGAAGGGGGGGATCAGCCCCAGCATTTT. Translated, this is CASSLEGGDQPQHF.